Detailed here is one T cell receptor beta chain. Its antigen specificity is not known. No base-level quality is on record; no much larger clone is a single base apart. Cut back by 2 bases and 9 bases, the V and J ends lie 8 bases apart. There are 13 amino acids in the CDR3, from cysteine to phenylalanine inclusive. The sequence is cut down to CDR3 DNA, 39 bases in frame from base 1. CDR1 is given as SGHTA and CDR2 as FQGNSA, both from the germline V gene. Library generation was performed with 5' RACE. A second PCR of about 7 to 12 cycles was run with a J-beta primer mix and a sample-barcoded 5' primer. Each TCR beta cDNA molecule received a unique molecular identifier from a template-switch 5' adaptor carrying 12 random nucleotides. At least 2.5 million CDR3-containing paired-end reads were obtained from each sample. The Mint cDNA synthesis kit, primed by a TRBC-specific oligonucleotide, was used to synthesize first-strand cDNA from all RNA. Following uracil-DNA glycosylase treatment, all cDNA underwent a first 18-cycle PCR with the universal primers M1SS and BC2_uni_R. The authors' pipeline ran thus. For normalization, 1 million high-quality reads, each with a distinct molecular identifier, were randomly selected from each sample. Instead of being binned into consensus sequences, reads with shared molecular identifiers were discarded. MiTCR, run with a Q25 quality threshold and the strictest error-elimination algorithm, handled CDR3 identification, clonotype clustering and error correction. A nonparametric unseen species model with Euler transformation was used to estimate a lower bound on total TCR beta diversity. Starting from the raw public reads, TCRdb applied fastp trimming at Q25, assembled clones with MiXCR and retained in-frame beta chains. Identical CDR3 protein sequences are pooled into one entry, listed with their most common genes and DNA. The V and J calls were determined by TCRdb, not by the authors. This sample has 1.8 million or so distinct CDR3 sequences in its table, and around 42% of those were observed once. The top ten hold 23% of the sample.

These data originate in a study of blood T cells in healthy people across ages (dated by TCRdb to between 2015 and 2017). About the study as a whole: In model experiments, template switching captured about one uniquely barcoded TCR beta cDNA molecule for every two T cells. Age-related changes in TCR beta repertoire diversity were measured in the study by deep sequencing normalized with unique cDNA molecular identifiers. Four age groups were formed from the donors: young (average 16 years), middle-aged (around 39), aged (62) and long-lived (82). Donors of different ages were randomly distributed across sequencing lanes to avoid experimental bias. Using the same blood draw, the study looked at two additional independent replicas of 1 million unique cDNA reads for two donors, one aged 18 to 30 and the other aged 80 or older. The investigation overall reported the following: The percentage of naive T cells measured by flow cytometry correlated strongly with observed TCR beta diversity. Estimates of total diversity from one million sequenced T cells were regarded as lower bounds and underestimates. Observed TCR beta diversity per million T cells fell roughly linearly with age, and a significant reduction was already apparent by age about 36. Because donor CMV infection status was unknown, age-related changes in expanded clonotypes were potentially confounded. Compared with the aged group, the long-lived group had more naive CD4+ T cells, fewer expanded clones and increased TCR diversity, suggesting age selection. Since profiling was done on bulk unsorted PBMCs, naive and antigen-experienced compartments could not be conclusively compared.

Systemically healthy Caucasian individuals from Russia, 39 in total and aged about 6 to 100 years, were included as donors. Around 9.8 milliliters of peripheral blood were collected from each donor into EDTA-treated Vacutainer tubes. Ficoll-Paque density-gradient centrifugation was used to isolate PBMCs, with at least 7 million per sample. Trizol reagent was used to extract total RNA from PBMCs, with at least 5 micrograms per sample. The percentages of naive CD45RAhigh/CD27high T cells were determined by flow cytometry on a PBMC aliquot from every donor. Sequences were obtained from blood. The chain is assembled from TRBV7-2 and TRBJ1-6, with an unclear D gene assignment. This TCR came from a human donor in good health. The nucleotides read TGTGCCAGCAGCTTAATCGAACGTTCACCCCTCCACTTT. Its protein is CASSLIERSPLHF.